This TCR beta chain was sequenced for a study of blood T cells in healthy people across ages. Trimming shortened V by 2 bases and J by 7 bases, and 8 bases separated the two germline ends. The CDR3 has 12 residues. PCR was performed a second time for about 7 to 11 cycles using a sample-barcoded 5' primer and a J-beta primer mix. TCRdb reprocessed the 5' RACE reads via MiXCR and lists one record per CDR3 protein. Here the sample spans more than 500,000 distinct CDR3 sequences, about 26% being singletons. Sequenced input: blood. This receptor was obtained from a woman in her sixties or seventies in good health. The chain joins TRBV12-3 or TRBV12-4 to TRBJ1-2; weak D call: TRBD1 (6 bases). CDR3 nucleotides: TGTGCCAGCAGTTTACGGGGGGCTGGCTACACCTTC. This gives the protein CASSLRGAGYTF.